These T cell receptor beta chains were read from a single sample in a study of monozygotic twins with inflammatory bowel disease. TCRdb re-called the 5' RACE reads and catalogs CDR3 proteins one per entry, DNA excluded. The repertoire table contains 300,000 to 450,000 distinct CDR3 sequences. Material: blood. Every receptor here comes from a human donor with ulcerative colitis or Crohn's disease, or a healthy co-twin of an affected twin (not recorded which). CDR3s include the opening cysteine and the closing phenylalanine or tryptophan.

J gene | V gene | CDR3 protein
TRBJ2-5 | TRBV29-1 | CSVTSGSETQYF
TRBJ2-5 | TRBV4-2 | CASSRFSGGWEETQYF
TRBJ2-2 | TRBV27 | CASSLIARGGLHTGELFF
TRBJ2-7 | TRBV18 | CASSPDMASYEQYF
TRBJ1-2 | TRBV6-1 | CASSPLKSGTGVYGYTF
TRBJ2-1 | TRBV5-1 | CASSLSGNEQFF
TRBJ2-2 | TRBV7-7 | CASSLAGVAGTGELFF
TRBJ2-7 | TRBV29-1 | CSVGPRTGGQQYF
TRBJ2-1 | TRBV5-1 | CASSGTGADPYNEQFF
TRBJ2-3 | TRBV20-1 | CSAPLAGGPDTQYF
TRBJ2-1 | TRBV7-2 | CASSRSGGAYNEQFF
TRBJ1-3 | TRBV20-1 | CSALTGNSGNTIYF
TRBJ2-1 | TRBV11-2 | CASRLRGGSYNEQFF
TRBJ2-2 | TRBV5-1 | CASSLDGTPGELFF
TRBJ1-1 | TRBV5-1 | CASSSQSGGAEAFF
TRBJ2-7 | TRBV7-9 | CASSSPSDRGRVYEQYF
TRBJ2-7 | TRBV12-3/TRBV12-4 | CASSSGQGMGEQYF
TRBJ1-6 | TRBV27 | CASRGSRASDSPLHF
TRBJ1-1 | TRBV7-3 | CSSSAARQGTEAFF
TRBJ1-1 | TRBV5-1 | CASSPGTGGCEAFF
TRBJ1-2 | TRBV6-2/TRBV6-3 | CASSEGGYGYTF
TRBJ2-7 | TRBV10-2 | CASSVQGSYEQYF
TRBJ1-5 | TRBV5-1 | CASSPQGFNQPQHF
TRBJ2-5 | TRBV27 | CASSLLHGEILETQYF
TRBJ1-1 | TRBV5-1 | CASSLDVARRLAPEAFF
TRBJ2-1 | TRBV6-2/TRBV6-3 | CASSLSMGMQFF
TRBJ1-5 | TRBV28 | CASSIYGTPSNQPQHF
TRBJ2-2 | TRBV7-2 | CASSLNPGVDTGELFF
TRBJ1-2 | TRBV27 | CASGPGTGVLGYTF
TRBJ2-1 | TRBV12-3/TRBV12-4 | CASRDDRGRYNEQFF
TRBJ2-3 | TRBV5-1 | CASSLTTGGKKTDTQYF
TRBJ2-1 | TRBV20-1 | CSAGGTAYNEQFF
TRBJ1-2 | TRBV7-3 | CASSRRDRDANYGYTF
TRBJ2-7 | TRBV27 | CASSLSWGQGFGQYF
TRBJ2-7 | TRBV12-3/TRBV12-4 | CASREDTWSSEQYF
TRBJ2-7 | TRBV5-1 | CASSLGTLFYYEQYF
TRBJ1-4 | TRBV2 | CASSEVWGGSREKLFF
TRBJ2-1 | TRBV4-3 | CASSQETSGDGGDEQFF
TRBJ1-1 | TRBV6-6 | CASSYPDSTEAFF
TRBJ2-7 | TRBV3-1 | CASSQDVGIRQYF
TRBJ2-7 | TRBV4-3 | CASSQEPSSYEQYF
TRBJ2-7 | TRBV27 | CASSLDPTGTGSYEQYF
TRBJ2-3 | TRBV7-2 | CASSASRGGRRDTQYF
TRBJ2-7 | TRBV6-2/TRBV6-3 | CASRPGLARDEQYF
TRBJ1-1 | TRBV5-1 | CASSFPSTEAFF
TRBJ2-3 | TRBV2 | CASSVALTDTQYF
TRBJ2-5 | TRBV5-6 | CASSTPQGDETQYF